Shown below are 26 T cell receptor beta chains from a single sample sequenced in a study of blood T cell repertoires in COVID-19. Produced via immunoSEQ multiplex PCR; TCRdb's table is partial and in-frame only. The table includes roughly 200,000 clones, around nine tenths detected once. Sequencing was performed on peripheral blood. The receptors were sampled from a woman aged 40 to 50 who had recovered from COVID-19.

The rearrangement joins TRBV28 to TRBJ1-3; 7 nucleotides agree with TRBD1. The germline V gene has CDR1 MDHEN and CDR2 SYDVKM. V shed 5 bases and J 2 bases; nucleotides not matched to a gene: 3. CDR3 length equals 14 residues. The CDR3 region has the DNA TGTGCCAGCAGTGGGGACAGTCCTGGAAACACCATATATTTT. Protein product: CASSGDSPGNTIYF.

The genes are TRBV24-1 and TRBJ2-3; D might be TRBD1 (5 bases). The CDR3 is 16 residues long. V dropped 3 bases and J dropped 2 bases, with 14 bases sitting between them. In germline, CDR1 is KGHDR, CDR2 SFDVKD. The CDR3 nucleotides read TGTGCCACCAGTGATCCGAAACAGGATTTCACAGATACGCAGTATTTT. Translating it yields CATSDPKQDFTDTQYF.

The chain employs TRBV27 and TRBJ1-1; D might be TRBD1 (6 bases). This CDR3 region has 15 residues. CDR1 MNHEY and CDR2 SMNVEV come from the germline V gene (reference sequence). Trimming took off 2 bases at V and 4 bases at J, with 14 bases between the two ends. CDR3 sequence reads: CASSLTAAGVTEAFF. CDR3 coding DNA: TGTGCCAGCAGTTTAACGGCGGCAGGGGTCACTGAAGCTTTCTTT.

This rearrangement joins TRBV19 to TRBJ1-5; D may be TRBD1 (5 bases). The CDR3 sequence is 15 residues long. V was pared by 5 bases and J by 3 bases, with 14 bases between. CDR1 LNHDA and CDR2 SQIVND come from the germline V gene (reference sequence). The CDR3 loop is CASSPTANTNQPQHF. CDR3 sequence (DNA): TGTGCCAGTAGTCCGACAGCCAATACCAATCAGCCCCAGCATTTT.

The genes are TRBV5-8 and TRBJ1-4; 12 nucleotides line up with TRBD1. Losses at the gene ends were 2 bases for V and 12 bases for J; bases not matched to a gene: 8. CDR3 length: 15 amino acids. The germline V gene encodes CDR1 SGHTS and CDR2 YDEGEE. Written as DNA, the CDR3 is TGTGCCAGCAGCTTAGGGACAGGGGGCCCCGAGGAACTGTTTTTT. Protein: CASSLGTGGPEELFF.

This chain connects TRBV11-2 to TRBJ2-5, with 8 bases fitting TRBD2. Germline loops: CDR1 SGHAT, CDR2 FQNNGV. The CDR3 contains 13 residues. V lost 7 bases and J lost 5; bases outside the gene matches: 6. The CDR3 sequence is CASKFAGGETQYF. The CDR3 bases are TGTGCCAGCAAGTTCGCGGGAGGTGAGACCCAGTACTTC.

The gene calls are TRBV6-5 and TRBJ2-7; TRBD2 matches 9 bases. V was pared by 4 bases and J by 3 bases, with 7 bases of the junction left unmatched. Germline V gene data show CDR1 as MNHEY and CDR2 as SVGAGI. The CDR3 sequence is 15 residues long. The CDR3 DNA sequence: TGTGCCAGCAGTTTAGGCGGGAGGGGGTACTACGAGCAGTACTTC. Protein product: CASSLGGRGYYEQYF.

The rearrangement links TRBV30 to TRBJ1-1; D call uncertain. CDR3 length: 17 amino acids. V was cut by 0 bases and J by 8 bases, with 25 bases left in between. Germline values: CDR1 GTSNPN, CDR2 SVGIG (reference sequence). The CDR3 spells CAWSVLISGFPEAEAFF. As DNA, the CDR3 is TGTGCCTGGAGTGTACTTATTTCGGGATTTCCCGAGGCGGAAGCTTTCTTT.

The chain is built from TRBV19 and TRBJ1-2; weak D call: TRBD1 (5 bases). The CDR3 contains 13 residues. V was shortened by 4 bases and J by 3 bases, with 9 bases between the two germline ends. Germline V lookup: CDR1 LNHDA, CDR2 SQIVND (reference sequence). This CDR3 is CASSKDSDYGYTF. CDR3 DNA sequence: TGTGCCAGTAGTAAAGACAGCGACTATGGCTACACCTTC.

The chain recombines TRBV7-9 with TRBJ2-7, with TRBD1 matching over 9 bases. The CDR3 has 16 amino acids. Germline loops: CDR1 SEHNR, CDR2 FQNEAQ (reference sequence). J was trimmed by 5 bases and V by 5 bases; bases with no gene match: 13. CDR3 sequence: CASSPYRGHRDDEQYF. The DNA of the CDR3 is TGTGCCAGCAGCCCATACAGGGGGCATCGGGACGACGAGCAGTACTTC.

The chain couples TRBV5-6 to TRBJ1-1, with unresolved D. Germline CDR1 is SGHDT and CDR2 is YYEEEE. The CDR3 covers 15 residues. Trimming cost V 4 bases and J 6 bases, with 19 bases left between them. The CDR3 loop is CASSPPRRVIAEAFF. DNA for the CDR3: TGTGCCAGCAGCCCACCCAGGAGGGTTATTGCTGAAGCTTTCTTT. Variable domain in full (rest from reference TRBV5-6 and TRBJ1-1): DAGVTQSPTHLIKTRGQQVTLRCSPKSGHDTVSWYQQALGQGPQFIFQYYEEEERQRGNFPDRFSGHQFPNYSSELNVNALLLGDSALYLCASSPPRRVIAEAFFGQGTRLTVV.

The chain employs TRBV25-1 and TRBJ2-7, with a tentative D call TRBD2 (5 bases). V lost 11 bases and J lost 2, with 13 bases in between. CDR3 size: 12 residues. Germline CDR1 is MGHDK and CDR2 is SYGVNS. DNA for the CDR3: TGTGCCGCAAGGAGCGGAACCTACGAGCAGTACTTC. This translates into CAARSGTYEQYF.

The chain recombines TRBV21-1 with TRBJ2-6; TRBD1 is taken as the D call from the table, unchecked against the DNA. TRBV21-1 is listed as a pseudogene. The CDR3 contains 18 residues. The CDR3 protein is CASSKVGTGGSGANVLTF. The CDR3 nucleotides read TGTGCCAGCAGCAAAGTGGGGACAGGGGGCTCTGGGGCCAACGTCCTGACTTTC.

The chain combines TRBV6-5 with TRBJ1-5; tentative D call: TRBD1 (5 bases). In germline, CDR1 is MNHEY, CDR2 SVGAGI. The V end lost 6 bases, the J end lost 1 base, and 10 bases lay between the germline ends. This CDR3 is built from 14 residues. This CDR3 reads CASSDSYSNQPQHF. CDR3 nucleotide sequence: TGTGCCAGCAGCGACAGTTACAGCAATCAGCCCCAGCATTTT.

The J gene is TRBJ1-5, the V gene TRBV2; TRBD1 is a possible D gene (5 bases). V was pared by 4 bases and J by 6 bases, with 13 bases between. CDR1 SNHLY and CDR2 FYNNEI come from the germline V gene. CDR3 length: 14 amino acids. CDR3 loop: CASSGQTLPQPQHF. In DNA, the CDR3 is TGTGCCAGCAGTGGACAGACATTGCCTCAGCCCCAGCATTTT. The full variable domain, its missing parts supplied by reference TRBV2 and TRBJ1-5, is EPEVTQTPSHQVTQMGQEVILRCVPISNHLYFYWYRQILGQKVEFLVSFYNNEISEKSEIFDDQFSVERPDGSNFTLKIRSTKLEDSAMYFCASSGQTLPQPQHFGDGTRLSIL.

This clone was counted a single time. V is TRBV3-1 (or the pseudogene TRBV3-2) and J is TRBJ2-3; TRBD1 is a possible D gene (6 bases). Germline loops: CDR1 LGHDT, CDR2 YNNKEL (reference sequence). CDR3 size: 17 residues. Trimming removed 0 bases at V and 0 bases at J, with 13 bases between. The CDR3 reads CASSQDVMGASTDTQYF. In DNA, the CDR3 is TGTGCCAGCAGCCAAGATGTGATGGGGGCTAGCACAGATACGCAGTATTTT.

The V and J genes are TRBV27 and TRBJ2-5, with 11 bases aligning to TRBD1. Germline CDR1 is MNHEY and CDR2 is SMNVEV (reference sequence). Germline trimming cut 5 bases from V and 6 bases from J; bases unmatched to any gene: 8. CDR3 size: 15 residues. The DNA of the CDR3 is TGTGCCAGCAGTATACGGACAGGGGGCCGACAGACCCAGTACTTC. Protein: CASSIRTGGRQTQYF.

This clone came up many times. The CDR3 loop reads CASSLVAGENEQFF. The CDR3 DNA reads TGTGCCAGCAGTTTAGTGGCGGGAGAAAATGAGCAGTTCTTC. The chain carries TRBV27 and TRBJ2-1, with 7 bases aligning to TRBD2. The CDR3 has 14 amino acids. Germline assignment: CDR1 MNHEY and CDR2 SMNVEV (reference sequence). The junction had 5 bases not matched to a gene; V was cut back by 2 bases and J by 7 bases.

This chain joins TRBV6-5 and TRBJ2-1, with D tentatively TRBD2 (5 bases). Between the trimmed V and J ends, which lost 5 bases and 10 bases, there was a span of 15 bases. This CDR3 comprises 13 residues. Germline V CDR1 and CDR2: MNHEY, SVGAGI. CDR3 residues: CASSRGEGWEQFF. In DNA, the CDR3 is TGTGCCAGCAGTCGTGGAGAGGGATGGGAGCAGTTCTTC.

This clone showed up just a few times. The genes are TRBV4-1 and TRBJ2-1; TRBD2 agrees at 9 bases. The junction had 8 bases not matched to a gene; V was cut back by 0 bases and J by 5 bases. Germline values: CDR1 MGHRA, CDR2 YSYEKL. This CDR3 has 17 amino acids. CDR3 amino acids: CASSQDWGLAPNNEQFF. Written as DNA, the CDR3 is TGCGCCAGCAGCCAAGATTGGGGACTAGCTCCCAACAATGAGCAGTTCTTC.

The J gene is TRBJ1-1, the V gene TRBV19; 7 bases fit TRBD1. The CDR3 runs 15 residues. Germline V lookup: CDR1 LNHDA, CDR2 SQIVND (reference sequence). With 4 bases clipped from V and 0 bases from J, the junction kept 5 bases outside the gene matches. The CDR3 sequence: CASSKWDSMNTEAFF. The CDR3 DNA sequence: TGTGCCAGTAGTAAATGGGACAGCATGAACACTGAAGCTTTCTTT.

The CDR3 region is CASSPGRDEQFF. CDR3 DNA sequence: TGTGCCAGCTCACCCGGGAGGGATGAGCAGTTCTTC. The chain employs TRBV18 and TRBJ2-1, with 8 bases identical to TRBD2. J lost 8 bases, V lost 3 bases, and 0 bases had no gene match. The germline CDR1 and CDR2 sequences are KGHSH and LQKENI. The CDR3 runs 12 residues.

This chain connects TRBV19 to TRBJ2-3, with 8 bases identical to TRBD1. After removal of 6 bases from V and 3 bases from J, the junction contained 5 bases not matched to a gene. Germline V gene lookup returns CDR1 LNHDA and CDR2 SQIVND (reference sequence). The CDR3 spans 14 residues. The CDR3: CASRPGGATDTQYF. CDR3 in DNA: TGTGCCAGTAGACCAGGGGGCGCAACAGATACGCAGTATTTT.

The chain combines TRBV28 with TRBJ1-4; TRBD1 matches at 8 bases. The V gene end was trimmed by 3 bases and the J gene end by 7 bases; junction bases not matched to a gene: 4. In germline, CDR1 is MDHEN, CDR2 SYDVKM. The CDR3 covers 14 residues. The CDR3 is CASSFQGAVEKLFF. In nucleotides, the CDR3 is TGTGCCAGCAGTTTCCAGGGGGCTGTTGAAAAACTGTTTTTT.

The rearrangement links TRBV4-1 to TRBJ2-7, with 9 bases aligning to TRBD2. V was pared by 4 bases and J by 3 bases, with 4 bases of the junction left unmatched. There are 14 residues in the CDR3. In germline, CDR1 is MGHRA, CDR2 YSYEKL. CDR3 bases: TGCGCCAGCAGCCCGACAGCGGGGGGCTACGAGCAGTACTTC. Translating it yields CASSPTAGGYEQYF.

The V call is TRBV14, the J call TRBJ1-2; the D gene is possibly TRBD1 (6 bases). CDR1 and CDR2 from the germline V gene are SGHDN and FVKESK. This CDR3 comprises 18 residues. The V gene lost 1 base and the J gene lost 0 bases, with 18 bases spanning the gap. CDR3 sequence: CASSQGLQGPFSNYGYTF. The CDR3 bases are TGTGCCAGCAGCCAAGGGTTACAGGGCCCCTTTTCTAACTATGGCTACACCTTC.